This TCR beta chain was profiled in a study of shared clonotypes between healthy human individuals. Adult Caucasians living in Nashville, Tennessee made up all of the donors. The junction had 4 bases not matched to a gene; V was cut back by 3 bases and J by 3 bases. Germline V gene lookup returns CDR1 KGHSH and CDR2 LQKENI. The CDR3 contains 14 residues. A word on this clone: The sample holds other DNA sequences that translate to the same CDR3.

The repertoire was sequenced with immunoSEQ multiplex PCR; TCRdb's copy has only in-frame clones and lacks some. The sample lists 2,500,000 or so clones, 90% to 95% seen once, with about 0.39% in the top ten. The rearrangement links TRBV18 to TRBJ2-7; 8 bases are shared with TRBD1. This clonotype originated in a man aged 18 to 29 in good health. Some clones in this sample may be carry-over from other donors' samples. Sequenced: naive CD4+ T cells from PBMCs. Sample subset: CD45RA+ positively selected. The CDR3 DNA follows: TGTGCCAGCTCACCGCAGGGGGCGGACTACGAGCAGTACTTC. Translation: CASSPQGADYEQYF.